This T cell receptor (beta chain) was retrieved from a study of blood T cell repertoires in COVID-19. This table comes from immunoSEQ multiplex PCR, and its TCRdb copy is limited to in-frame clones, with some not included. This table holds 40,000 to 50,000 clones, 90% found once. From germline, CDR1 is MNHEY and CDR2 SVGAGI. The CDR3 length is 12 residues. The V gene lost 4 bases and the J gene lost 13 bases, with 13 bases spanning the gap. The TCR sequence derives from a man between 65 and 79 years old with acute or convalescent COVID-19. The gene calls are TRBV6-5 and TRBJ2-2; weak D call: TRBD2 (6 bases). Sequenced material: peripheral blood. CDR3 sequence reads: CASSSTGVTLFF. The DNA of the CDR3 is TGTGCCAGCAGTTCCACGGGGGTAACGCTGTTTTTT.